Following are 14 T cell receptor beta chains from one sample sequenced in a study of OX40 agonist ivuxolimab in advanced cancers. The repertoire was sequenced with immunoSEQ multiplex PCR; TCRdb's copy has only in-frame clones and lacks some. The table has tens of thousands of clones, approximately 86% seen once. Material: CD4+ or CD8+ T cells sorted from blood, obtained in a trial of the OX40 agonist ivuxolimab. The receptors shown here come from an adult with an advanced solid tumor such as melanoma, head and neck, liver or kidney cancer.

The V call is TRBV5-6, the J call TRBJ2-7, with 7 bases fitting TRBD2. V lost 3 bases, J lost 6 bases, and 12 bases stayed unmatched. Germline V CDR1 and CDR2: SGHDT, YYEEEE. This CDR3 is 15 amino acids long. CDR3 in DNA: TGTGCCAGCAGCTCCGGGGGGACCCTGGGTTCCGAGCAGTACTTC. Translation gives CASSSGGTLGSEQYF.

This rearrangement joins TRBV11-3 to TRBJ2-2, with 8 nucleotides matching TRBD1. The CDR3 extends over 15 amino acids. V trimming: 5 bases; J trimming: 7 bases; junction bases outside the gene matches: 9. CDR1 is SGHNT and CDR2 is YENEEA in the germline V gene. CDR3 DNA sequence: TGTGCCAGCAGCCCCGGACAGGGAATGGGCGGGGAGCTGTTTTTT. Protein sequence: CASSPGQGMGGELFF.

This chain connects TRBV6-5 to TRBJ2-1; D is unresolved. The germline gives CDR1 MNHEY, CDR2 SVGAGI. Trimming pared 5 bases from V and 8 bases from J, leaving 10 bases between. This CDR3 is built from 12 residues. The CDR3 reads CASSETGDEQFF. CDR3 DNA sequence: TGTGCCAGCAGTGAGACGGGCGATGAGCAGTTCTTC.

The chain has TRBV19 and TRBJ1-2; a possible D gene is TRBD1 (6 bases). The germline gives CDR1 LNHDA, CDR2 SQIVND (reference sequence). V was clipped by 7 bases and J by 1 base, with 22 bases between them. CDR3 length: 17 residues. The CDR3 is CASKFPERGRDNYGYTF. The CDR3 DNA reads as TGTGCCAGTAAATTCCCCGAGCGGGGGCGGGATAACTATGGCTACACCTTC. Drawing the rest from reference TRBV19 and TRBJ1-2, the complete variable domain is DGGITQSPKYLFRKEGQNVTLSCEQNLNHDAMYWYRQDPGQGLRLIYYSQIVNDFQKGDIAEGYSVSREKKESFPLTVTSAQKNPTAFYLCASKFPERGRDNYGYTFGSGTRLTVV.

The CDR3 DNA follows: TGTGCCAGCAGTTACACTTGGGATGAAAAACTGTTTTTT. This translates into CASSYTWDEKLFF. The rearrangement links TRBV6-6 to TRBJ1-4; no reliable D call. Germline values: CDR1 MNHNY, CDR2 SVGAGI (reference sequence). V lost 2 bases to trimming and J lost 6 bases, with 7 bases between them. The CDR3 contains 13 residues.

This chain links TRBV6-6 with TRBJ1-1, with TRBD1 as a possible D gene (6 bases). Germline V gene lookup returns CDR1 MNHNY and CDR2 SVGAGI (reference sequence). The V end was cut by 0 bases, the J end by 4 bases, with 9 bases between. The CDR3 spans 14 residues. CDR3 nucleotide sequence: TGTGCCAGCAGTTACTCACTAGGGGGCACTGAAGCTTTCTTT. It encodes CASSYSLGGTEAFF.

This clone has only one observation. The rearrangement joins TRBV14 to TRBJ2-1; D remains ambiguous. The CDR3 loop spans 14 amino acids. The germline V and J ends were trimmed by 0 bases and 7 bases, with 10 bases remaining between them. Per the germline V gene, CDR1 is SGHDN and CDR2 is FVKESK. The CDR3, as DNA: TGTGCCAGCAGCCAAGATCAGGTGGAAAATGAGCAGTTCTTC. It translates to CASSQDQVENEQFF.

This clone was found a few times. J is TRBJ1-2 and V is TRBV19, with D unresolved. V was shortened by 3 bases and J by 2 bases, with 10 bases between the two germline ends. CDR1 and CDR2 from the germline V gene are LNHDA and SQIVND (reference sequence). CDR3 length equals 14 residues. The CDR3 DNA follows: TGTGCCAGTAGTATTACCAGTTCCAACTATGGCTACACCTTC. Translation: CASSITSSNYGYTF.

Only a few counts were recorded for this clone. In DNA form, the CDR3 reads TGTGCCAGCAGTACCACTACAGGGTATGGCTACACCTTC. Its protein product is CASSTTTGYGYTF. The chain links TRBV6-1 to TRBJ1-2; D may be TRBD1 (6 bases). V shed 5 bases and J shed 5 bases, with 12 bases lying between them. Germline values: CDR1 MNHNS, CDR2 SASEGT. The CDR3 spans 13 residues.

The chain links TRBV19 to TRBJ1-2; TRBD1 aligns across 9 bases. The CDR3 extends over 15 amino acids. Germline-derived CDR1 and CDR2 are LNHDA and SQIVND (reference sequence). After removal of 5 bases from V and 6 bases from J, the junction contained 10 bases not matched to a gene. The DNA for the CDR3 is TGTGCCAGTAGTTCTCACAGGGGGCAGACTGATGGCTACACCTTC. Its protein product is CASSSHRGQTDGYTF.

The chain recombines TRBV28 with TRBJ1-2, with 9 bases matching TRBD1. CDR3 size: 14 residues. V dropped 5 bases and J dropped 8; count of bases not matched to a gene: 9. Looked up from germline, CDR1 is MDHEN and CDR2 is SYDVKM. This CDR3 reads CASSAQGALGGYTF. DNA of the CDR3: TGTGCCAGCAGTGCACAGGGGGCGCTGGGGGGCTACACCTTC.

CDR3 region: CASSLGYRAEQYF. CDR3 DNA: TGCGCCAGCAGCTTGGGGTACAGGGCCGAGCAGTACTTC. The chain employs TRBV5-1 and TRBJ2-7; possible D gene TRBD1, 6 bases. Germline V gives CDR1 SGHRS, CDR2 YFSETQ. CDR3 length: 13 residues. V lost 0 bases and J lost 6, with 10 bases in between.

V gene TRBV15 combines with J gene TRBJ1-5; TRBD1 matches at 8 bases. Germline V gives CDR1 LNHNV, CDR2 YYDKDF (reference sequence). The CDR3 sequence is 18 residues long. The J segment lost 0 bases and the V segment lost 5 bases, leaving 12 bases of the junction unmatched. The DNA for the CDR3 is TGTGCCACCAGCGGTACCGGGACAGGCCTTTATAGCAATCAGCCCCAGCATTTT. This codes for CATSGTGTGLYSNQPQHF. Drawing the rest from reference TRBV15 and TRBJ1-5, the complete variable domain is DAMVIQNPRYQVTQFGKPVTLSCSQTLNHNVMYWYQQKSSQAPKLLFHYYDKDFNNEADTPDNFQSRRPNTSFCFLDIRSPGLGDTAMYLCATSGTGTGLYSNQPQHFGDGTRLSIL.

The rearrangement joins TRBV5-6 to TRBJ2-3; a weak D match, TRBD1 (5 bases). In germline, CDR1 is SGHDT, CDR2 YYEEEE. V lost 4 bases and J 3 bases, leaving 12 bases between the germline ends. The length of the CDR3 is 14 residues. DNA for the CDR3: TGTGCCAGCAGCCCACAGGATAATACAGATACGCAGTATTTT. The encoded protein is CASSPQDNTDTQYF.